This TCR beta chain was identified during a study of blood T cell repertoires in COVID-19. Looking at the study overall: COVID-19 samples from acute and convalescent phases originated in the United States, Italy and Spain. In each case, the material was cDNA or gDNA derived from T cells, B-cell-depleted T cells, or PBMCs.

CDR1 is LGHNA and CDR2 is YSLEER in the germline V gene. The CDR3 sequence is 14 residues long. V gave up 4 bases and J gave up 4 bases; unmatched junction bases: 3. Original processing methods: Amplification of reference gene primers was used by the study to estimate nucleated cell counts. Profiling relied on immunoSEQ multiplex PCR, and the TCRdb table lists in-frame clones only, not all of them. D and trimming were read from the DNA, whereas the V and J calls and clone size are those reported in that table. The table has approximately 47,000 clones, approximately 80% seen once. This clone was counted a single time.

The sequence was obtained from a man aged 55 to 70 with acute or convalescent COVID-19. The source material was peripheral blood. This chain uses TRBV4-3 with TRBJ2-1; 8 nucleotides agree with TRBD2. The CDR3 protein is CASSPLAAYNEQFF. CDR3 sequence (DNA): TGCGCCAGCAGCCCACTAGCGGCGTACAATGAGCAGTTCTTC.